These 24 T cell receptor beta chains were sequenced from one sample in a study of T cell repertoires in cytomegalovirus infection. In TCRdb, the reads were re-called with MiXCR into one record per CDR3 protein. The sample consists of some 700,000 distinct CDR3 sequences, roughly 35% of them appearing once. What was sequenced was PBMCs. The receptor source for this set is a human donor in good health (CMV status not recorded). Some clones in this sample may be carry-over from other donors' samples.

The J gene is TRBJ1-3, the V gene TRBV11-2; D call uncertain. From germline, CDR1 is SGHAT and CDR2 FQNNGV. CDR3 length: 16 amino acids. Between the trimmed V and J ends, which lost 2 bases and 2 bases, there was a span of 13 bases. CDR3 sequence (DNA): TGTGCCAGCAGCTTAAGGTCCACCGGTGCTGGAAACACCATATATTTT. This encodes CASSLRSTGAGNTIYF. Together with reference TRBV11-2 and TRBJ1-3, the CDR3 gives the full variable domain: EAGVAQSPRYKIIEKRQSVAFWCNPISGHATLYWYQQILGQGPKLLIQFQNNGVVDDSQLPKDRFSAERLKGVDSTLKIQPAKLEDSAVYLCASSLRSTGAGNTIYFGEGSWLTVV.

A few counts support this clonotype. The V and J genes are TRBV6-1 and TRBJ2-3; D is perhaps TRBD1 (6 bases). Trimming removed 6 bases at V and 1 base at J, with 23 bases between. The CDR3 spans 18 residues. Germline assignment: CDR1 MNHNS and CDR2 SASEGT. The CDR3 DNA reads TGTGCCAGCAGACAACTCTATGGACAGAGAAAAGGCACAGATACGCAGTATTTT. Protein product: CASRQLYGQRKGTDTQYF.

There are a few counts of this clonotype. V usage is TRBV7-9 and J usage is TRBJ2-1, with D perhaps TRBD1 (6 bases). The CDR3 loop spans 13 amino acids. Germline CDR1 is SEHNR and CDR2 is FQNEAQ (reference sequence). Trimming took off 4 bases at V and 7 bases at J, with 11 bases between the two ends. CDR3 DNA sequence: TGTGCCAGCAGCTCCCTAACAGGGAATGAGCAGTTCTTC. This codes for CASSSLTGNEQFF.

In its sample, this clonotype was seen many times. This chain uses TRBV7-9 with TRBJ2-5; maybe TRBD1 (6 bases). CDR3 length: 14 amino acids. The germline gives CDR1 SEHNR, CDR2 FQNEAQ (reference sequence). With 5 bases removed from V and 0 bases from J, the gap between germline ends came to 10 bases. The CDR3 DNA follows: TGTGCCAGCAGCCCGTACAGGGACCAAGAGACCCAGTACTTC. As protein: CASSPYRDQETQYF.

This clonotype occurred once. This chain uses TRBV6-5 with TRBJ2-3; D not certain. CDR1 and CDR2 from the germline V gene are MNHEY and SVGAGI. Trimming stripped 6 bases from V and 1 base from J, with 14 bases between. This CDR3 is built from 15 residues. The CDR3 bases are TGTGCCAGCAGCCAGGAGATCCTAGGCACAGATACGCAGTATTTT. Protein sequence: CASSQEILGTDTQYF.

The CDR3 DNA reads TGTGCCAGCAGCACACCCGTGGGGACCCAGTACTTC. Its translation: CASSTPVGTQYF. This chain connects TRBV7-2 to TRBJ2-5; no firm D call. CDR1 and CDR2 from the germline V gene are SGHTA and FQGNSA. V was clipped by 5 bases and J by 7 bases, with 11 bases between them. The CDR3 spans 12 residues.

Details on this clonotype: Germline is not matched at one junction end, which may reflect a read error. V is TRBV7-8 and J is TRBJ2-5; 7 bases line up with TRBD1. Germline-derived CDR1 and CDR2 are SGHVS and FQNEAQ. CDR3 length equals 14 residues. The CDR3 protein is CASSLNRGKETQSF. DNA for the CDR3: TGTGCCAGCAGCCTGAACAGGGGAAAGGAGACCCAGTCCTTC.

This chain uses TRBV19 with TRBJ2-3, with 10 bases that match TRBD2. Germline V lookup: CDR1 LNHDA, CDR2 SQIVND (reference sequence). CDR3 size: 18 residues. V dropped 2 bases and J dropped 1; count of bases not matched to a gene: 9. The CDR3 is CASSIPASGGRGTDTQYF. The CDR3 coding sequence is TGTGCCAGTAGTATACCGGCTAGCGGGGGTAGGGGCACAGATACGCAGTATTTT.

About this clonotype: The junction departs from the called germline gene at one end, perhaps through a read error. The chain recombines TRBV2 with TRBJ1-2, with unresolved D. Germline CDR1 SNHLY, CDR2 FYNNEI. The CDR3 length is 11 residues. CDR3 protein: CASSEGMRAVF. The CDR3 nucleotides read TGTGCCAGCAGTGAAGGAATGAGGGCGGTCTTC.

This clonotype turned up a few times. The chain carries TRBV27 and TRBJ1-6; D might be TRBD1 (6 bases). Trimming removed 1 base at V and 9 bases at J, with 13 bases between. Germline CDR1 reads MNHEY; CDR2 reads SMNVEV (reference sequence). The CDR3 runs 15 residues. CDR3 sequence (DNA): TGTGCCAGCAGTTTATTTGGACAGCCGTTTTCACCCCTCCACTTT. It codes for CASSLFGQPFSPLHF.

This clonotype was recorded a few times. The chain joins TRBV19 to TRBJ1-2; D call uncertain. This CDR3 has 12 residues. Germline V gene data show CDR1 as LNHDA and CDR2 as SQIVND (reference sequence). V lost 6 bases, J lost 4 bases, and 9 bases lay in between. CDR3 nucleotides: TGTGCCAGTAGATCAACGGCCTATGGCTACACCTTC. Its translation is CASRSTAYGYTF.

This clonotype has just a few counts. The V and J genes are TRBV7-6 and TRBJ2-2; D remains ambiguous. V lost 5 bases and J 5 bases, leaving 12 bases between the germline ends. Per germline, CDR1 SGHVS and CDR2 FNYEAQ. This CDR3 region has 14 residues. The chain's CDR3 is CASSPSQETGELFF. In nucleotides, the CDR3 is TGTGCCAGCAGCCCGAGCCAGGAAACCGGGGAGCTGTTTTTT.

The chain joins TRBV11-2 to TRBJ2-2; 12 bases match TRBD2. The V gene's germline CDR1 is SGHAT and CDR2 FQNNGV. J lost 4 bases, V lost 3 bases, and 3 bases had no gene match. The CDR3 length is 16 residues. Here the CDR3 reads CASSFLAGGGTGELFF. Here the CDR3 DNA reads TGTGCCAGCAGCTTCCTAGCGGGAGGGGGCACCGGGGAGCTGTTTTTT.

The table lists this clonotype with a few counts. This chain links TRBV19 with TRBJ2-1, with 9 positions matching TRBD2. There are 13 residues in the CDR3. Germline loops: CDR1 LNHDA, CDR2 SQIVND (reference sequence). Trimming cost V 6 bases and J 8 bases; bases outside gene matches: 5. CDR3 nucleotide sequence: TGTGCCAGTAGGGGGACTAGCTGGCATGAGCAGTTCTTC. Translated, it gives CASRGTSWHEQFF.

At least ten counts were recorded for this clonotype. The chain has TRBV7-2 and TRBJ2-1; a possible D gene is TRBD2 (5 bases). This CDR3 is 11 amino acids long. V lost 4 bases and J lost 15, with 13 bases in between. Per the germline V gene, CDR1 is SGHTA and CDR2 is FQGNSA. The CDR3 region is CASSSTRERFF. DNA for the CDR3: TGTGCCAGCAGCTCTACTAGGGAGAGGTTCTTC.

V gene TRBV7-9 combines with J gene TRBJ2-3; possibly TRBD2 for D (6 bases). This CDR3 has 17 residues. Germline V gives CDR1 SEHNR, CDR2 FQNEAQ (reference sequence). The V end was cut by 2 bases, the J end by 3 bases, with 18 bases between. The CDR3 sequence is CASSLRREVGDTDTQYF. CDR3 coding DNA: TGTGCCAGCAGCTTAAGGAGGGAGGTTGGGGATACAGATACGCAGTATTTT. Combining the CDR3 with reference TRBV7-9 and TRBJ2-3 gives the whole variable domain DTGVSQNPRHKITKRGQNVTFRCDPISEHNRLYWYRQTLGQGPEFLTYFQNEAQLEKSRLLSDRFSAERPKGSFSTLEIQRTEQGDSAMYLCASSLRREVGDTDTQYFGPGTRLTVL.

This clonotype has a handful of counts. This sequence joins TRBV12-3 or TRBV12-4 and TRBJ1-1; tentatively, D is TRBD1 (5 bases). With 6 bases removed from V and 4 bases from J, the gap between germline ends came to 15 bases. The CDR3 length is 14 residues. The CDR3 spells CASSYGTPGTEAFF. DNA for the CDR3: TGTGCCAGCAGCTACGGGACCCCGGGCACTGAAGCTTTCTTT.

This chain joins TRBV30 and TRBJ1-6; D is undetermined. The germline V and J ends were trimmed by 0 bases and 0 bases, with 9 bases remaining between them. The CDR3 contains 16 residues. The germline CDR1 and CDR2 sequences are GTSNPN and SVGIG (reference sequence). DNA of the CDR3: TGTGCCTGGAGTGTTGCGGGGAGCTCCTATAATTCACCCCTCCACTTT. It is translated as CAWSVAGSSYNSPLHF.

The sample holds a few counts of this clonotype. The CDR3 loop reads CASSPAGGLGEQFF. DNA of the CDR3: TGTGCCAGCAGCCCAGCGGGGGGGCTAGGTGAGCAGTTCTTC. J is TRBJ2-1 and V is TRBV7-2; TRBD2 matches 10 bases. The V segment lost 5 bases and the J segment 9 bases; nucleotides outside the gene matches: 7. The CDR3 spans 14 residues. Per the germline V gene, CDR1 is SGHTA and CDR2 is FQGNSA.

V and J are TRBV5-1 and TRBJ2-7, with TRBD1 matching over 9 bases. Trimming at V came to 7 bases and at J to 2 bases, leaving 7 bases not matched to a gene. The germline CDR1 and CDR2 sequences are SGHRS and YFSETQ. The CDR3 is 14 residues long. DNA of the CDR3: TGCGCCAGCGCCCCGGGACAGGGACCCTACGAGCAGTACTTC. This encodes CASAPGQGPYEQYF.

This clonotype occurred a few times. This rearrangement joins TRBV6-6 to TRBJ2-6, with a tentative D call TRBD1 (6 bases). The germline V and J ends were trimmed by 8 bases and 1 base, with 9 bases remaining between them. The CDR3 extends over 14 amino acids. Looked up from germline, CDR1 is MNHNY and CDR2 is SVGAGI (reference sequence). In nucleotides, the CDR3 is TGTGCCAGCCGGACAGAGTCTGGGGCCAACGTCCTGACTTTC. This translates into CASRTESGANVLTF.

The chain has TRBV7-2 and TRBJ2-1, with TRBD2 identical over 10 bases. CDR3 length: 15 amino acids. V lost 7 bases to trimming and J lost 8 bases; unmatched junction nucleotides: 11. CDR1 and CDR2 from the germline V gene are SGHTA and FQGNSA. DNA for the CDR3: TGTGCCAGCATCTTGAGCGGGAGGGCCTGGTATGAGCAGTTCTTC. This translates into CASILSGRAWYEQFF.

The chain is built from TRBV24-1 and TRBJ2-3, with 15 bases identical to TRBD2. V was clipped by 0 bases and J by 5 bases; unmatched bases: 5. The CDR3 is 18 amino acids. Germline lookup yields CDR1 KGHDR and CDR2 SFDVKD. The CDR3 region has the DNA TGTGCCACCAGTGATTTGCGGGGGACTAGCGGGGGGCGAGATACGCAGTATTTT. Residues: CATSDLRGTSGGRDTQYF.

About this clonotype: In this CDR3 the conserved last residue, phenylalanine or tryptophan, is missing, so a read error is likely. The V call is TRBV28, the J call TRBJ2-7, with TRBD1 matching 8 bases. The junction had 11 bases not matched to a gene; V was cut back by 2 bases and J by 5 bases. The germline V gene has CDR1 MDHEN and CDR2 SYDVKM. The CDR3 totals 16 residues. In DNA form, the CDR3 reads TGTGCCAGCAGTTTAGGGGGACAGGTTCCCCTCCACGAGCAGTACTTA. It specifies CASSLGGQVPLHEQYL.